This TCR beta chain was found in a study of T cells after somatic rescue of genetic block. This clone showed up just once. The CDR3 contains 14 residues. Libraries were prepared by immunoSEQ multiplex PCR; TCRdb keeps only in-frame clonotypes and omits some of them. Found here are roughly 13,000 clones, more than 65% of them singletons; the top ten hold about 21%. The V and J genes are TRBV21-1 and TRBJ2-5. TRBV21-1 is tagged as a pseudogene. This clonotype was obtained from a boy younger than 18. What was sequenced was peripheral blood mononuclear cells (PBMCs). This chain's CDR3 is CASSKAGKRETQYF. DNA of the CDR3: TGTGCCAGCAGCAAAGCGGGAAAACGGGAGACCCAGTACTTC.